This T cell receptor (beta chain) stems from a study of cytomegalovirus exposure and HLA in healthy donors. The PCR employed 60 Vbeta primers together with 13 Jbeta primers. TCRdb keeps only in-frame clones here, not all; method: immunoSEQ multiplex PCR. The data show some 120,000 clones, more than 60% seen once. The J segment lost 3 bases and the V segment lost 5 bases, leaving 6 bases of the junction unmatched. Germline loops: CDR1 SGHRS, CDR2 YFSETQ. CDR3 length: 14 amino acids. The rearrangement uses TRBV5-1 and TRBJ2-3; 7 positions agree with TRBD1. Sequencing was performed on PBMCs. This sequence was found in a woman aged 50 to 65 in good health and CMV-seropositive. CDR3 nucleotide sequence: TGCGCCAGCAGACGGGGACAGCCTACAGATACGCAGTATTTT. This sequence encodes CASRRGQPTDTQYF.